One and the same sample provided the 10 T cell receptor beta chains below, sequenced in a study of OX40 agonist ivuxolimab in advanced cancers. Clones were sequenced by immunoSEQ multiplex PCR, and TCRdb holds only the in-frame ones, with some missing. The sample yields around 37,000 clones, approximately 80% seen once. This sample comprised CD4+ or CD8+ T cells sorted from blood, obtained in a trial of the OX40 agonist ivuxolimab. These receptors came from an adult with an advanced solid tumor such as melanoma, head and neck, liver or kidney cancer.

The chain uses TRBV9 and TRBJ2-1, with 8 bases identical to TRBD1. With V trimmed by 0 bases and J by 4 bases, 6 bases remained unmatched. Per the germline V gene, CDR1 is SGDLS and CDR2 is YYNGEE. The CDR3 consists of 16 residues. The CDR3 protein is CASSVAGTGIYNEQFF. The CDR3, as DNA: TGTGCCAGCAGCGTAGCCGGGACAGGCATTTACAATGAGCAGTTCTTC.

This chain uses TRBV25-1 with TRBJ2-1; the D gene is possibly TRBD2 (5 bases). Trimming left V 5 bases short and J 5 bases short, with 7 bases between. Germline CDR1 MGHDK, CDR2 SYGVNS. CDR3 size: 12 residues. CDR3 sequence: CASSPGDNEQFF. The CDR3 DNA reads TGTGCCAGCAGTCCCGGGGACAATGAGCAGTTCTTC.

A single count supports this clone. CDR3 DNA: TGCGCCAGCAGCCCCTGGACAGGGCAGAACACCGGGGAGCTGTTTTTT. It yields the protein CASSPWTGQNTGELFF. This rearrangement joins TRBV4-1 to TRBJ2-2; 8 bases are shared with TRBD1. The J segment lost 1 base and the V segment lost 4 bases, leaving 5 bases of the junction unmatched. There are 16 residues in the CDR3. CDR1 MGHRA and CDR2 YSYEKL come from the germline V gene.

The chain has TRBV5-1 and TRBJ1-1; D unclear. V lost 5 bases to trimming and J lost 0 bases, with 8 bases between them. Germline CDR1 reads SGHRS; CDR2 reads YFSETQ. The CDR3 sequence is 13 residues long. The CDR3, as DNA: TGCGCCAGCAGTCGGACCGTGAACACTGAAGCTTTCTTT. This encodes CASSRTVNTEAFF.

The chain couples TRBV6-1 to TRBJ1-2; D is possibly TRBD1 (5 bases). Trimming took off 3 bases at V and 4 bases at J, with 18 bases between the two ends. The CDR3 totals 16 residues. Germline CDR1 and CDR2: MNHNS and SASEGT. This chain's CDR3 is CASSDTPQGPIYGYTF. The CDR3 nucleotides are TGTGCCAGCAGTGACACCCCCCAGGGCCCGATCTATGGCTACACCTTC.

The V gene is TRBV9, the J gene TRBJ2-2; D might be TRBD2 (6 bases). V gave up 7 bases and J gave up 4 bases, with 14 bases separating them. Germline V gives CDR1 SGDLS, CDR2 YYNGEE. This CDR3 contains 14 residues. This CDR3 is CASRRGSVTGELFF. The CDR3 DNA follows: TGTGCCAGCCGCCGGGGGTCGGTCACCGGGGAGCTGTTTTTT.

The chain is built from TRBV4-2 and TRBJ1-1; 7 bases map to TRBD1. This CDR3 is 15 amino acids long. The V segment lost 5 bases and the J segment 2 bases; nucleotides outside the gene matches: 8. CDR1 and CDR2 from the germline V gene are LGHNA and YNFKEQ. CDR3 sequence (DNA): TGTGCCAGCAGCTGGGGGGCAGGGGGAAACACTGAAGCTTTCTTT. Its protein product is CASSWGAGGNTEAFF.

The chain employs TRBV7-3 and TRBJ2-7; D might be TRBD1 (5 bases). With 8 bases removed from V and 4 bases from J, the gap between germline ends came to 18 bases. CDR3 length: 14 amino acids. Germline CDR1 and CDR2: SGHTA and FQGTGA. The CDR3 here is CASCPDATVYEQYF. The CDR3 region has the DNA TGTGCCAGCTGCCCCGATGCGACAGTTTACGAGCAGTACTTC. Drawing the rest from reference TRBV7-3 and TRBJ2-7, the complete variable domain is GAGVSQTPSNKVTEKGKYVELRCDPISGHTALYWYRQSLGQGPEFLIYFQGTGAADDSGLPNDRFFAVRPEGSVSTLKIQRTERGDSAVYLCASCPDATVYEQYFGPGTRLTVT.

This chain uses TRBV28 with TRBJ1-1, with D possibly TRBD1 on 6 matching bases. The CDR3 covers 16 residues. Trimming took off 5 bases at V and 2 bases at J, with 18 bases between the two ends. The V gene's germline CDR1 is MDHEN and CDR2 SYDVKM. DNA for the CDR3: TGTGCCAGCAGTCCTATCCCGGGACACCTCAACACTGAAGCTTTCTTT. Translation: CASSPIPGHLNTEAFF.

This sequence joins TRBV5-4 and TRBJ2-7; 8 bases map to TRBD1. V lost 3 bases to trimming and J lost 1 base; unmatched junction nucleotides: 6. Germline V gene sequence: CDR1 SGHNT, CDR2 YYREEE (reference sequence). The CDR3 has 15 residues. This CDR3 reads CASSSTGEVSYEQYF. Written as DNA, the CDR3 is TGTGCCAGCAGCTCGACAGGGGAGGTTTCCTACGAGCAGTACTTC.